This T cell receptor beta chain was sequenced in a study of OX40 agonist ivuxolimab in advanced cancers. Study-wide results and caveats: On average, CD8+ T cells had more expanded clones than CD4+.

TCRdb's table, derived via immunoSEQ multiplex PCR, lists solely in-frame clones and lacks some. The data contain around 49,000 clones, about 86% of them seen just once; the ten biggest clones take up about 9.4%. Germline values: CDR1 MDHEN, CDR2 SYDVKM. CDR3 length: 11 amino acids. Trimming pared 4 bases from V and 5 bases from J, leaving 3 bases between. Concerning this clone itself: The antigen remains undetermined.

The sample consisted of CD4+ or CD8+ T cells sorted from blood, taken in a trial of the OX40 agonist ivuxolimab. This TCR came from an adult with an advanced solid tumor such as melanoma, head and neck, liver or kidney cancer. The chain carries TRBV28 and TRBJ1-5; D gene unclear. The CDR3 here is CASSWDQPQHF. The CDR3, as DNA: TGTGCCAGCAGTTGGGATCAGCCCCAGCATTTT.